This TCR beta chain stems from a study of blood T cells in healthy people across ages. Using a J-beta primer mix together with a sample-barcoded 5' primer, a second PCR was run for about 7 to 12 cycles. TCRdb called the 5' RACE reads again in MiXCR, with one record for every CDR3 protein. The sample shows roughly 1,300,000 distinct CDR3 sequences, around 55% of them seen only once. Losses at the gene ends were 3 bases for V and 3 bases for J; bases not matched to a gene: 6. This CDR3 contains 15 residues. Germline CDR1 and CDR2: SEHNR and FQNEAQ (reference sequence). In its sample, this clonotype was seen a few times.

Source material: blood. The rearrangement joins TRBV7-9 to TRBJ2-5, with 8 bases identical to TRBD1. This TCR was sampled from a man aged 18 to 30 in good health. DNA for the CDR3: TGTGCCAGCAGCTTGGTTGGGACAGGAGAAGAGACCCAGTACTTC. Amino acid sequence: CASSLVGTGEETQYF.